The source of this T cell receptor (beta chain) is a study of OX40 agonist ivuxolimab in advanced cancers. With respect to the entire study: Ivuxolimab, which targeted the costimulatory receptor OX40 (CD134), was an agonistic, fully human IgG2 monoclonal antibody. In the dose-escalation cohort, roughly 80% of patients were male, and the mean age was approximately 55 years, with a range of roughly 23 to 85. Intravenous ivuxolimab was administered to patients every 2 weeks at six dose levels: 0.01, 0.1, 0.3, 1.5, 3 and 10 mg/kg. Prior anti-PD-1, anti-PD-L1 or anti-CTLA-4 therapy was permitted, and 35% to 40% of dose-escalation patients had received checkpoint inhibitors. The monotherapy dose-escalation portion (N ≈ 52 patients) of the phase I ivuxolimab trial is reported in the paper. Of the 50 or so patients in dose escalation, some 20 had hepatocellular carcinoma, about 15 had melanoma, 9 had renal cell carcinoma and 9 had head and neck cancer. The purpose of peripheral TCRbeta sequencing was to test whether ivuxolimab changed TCR sequence diversity and led to clonal T-cell expansion. Partial responses occurred in three dose-escalation patients: two with cutaneous melanoma and one with hepatocellular carcinoma.

Concerning this clone: Its antigen has not been determined. Base-call qualities are not available, and no considerably larger clone is one nucleotide away.

The trial excluded patients who had a history of autoimmune disease or were on systemic immunosuppression. In every dose cohort, peripheral blood was drawn for TCR sequencing at baseline, cycle 4 day 1, and cycle 7 day 1. The samples were taken from a phase I, first-in-human, multicenter, open-label dose-escalation trial of ivuxolimab. Adults with locally advanced or metastatic melanoma, renal cell, hepatocellular, or head and neck squamous cell carcinoma were enrolled in the trial. Before TCR sequencing, CD4+ and CD8+ T cells were separately sorted from peripheral blood. V is shortened by 7 bases, J by 4 bases, and the region joining them spans 15 bases. Measured from the cysteine to the phenylalanine, the CDR3 is 14 residues long. Only CDR3 DNA remains: 42 bases, in frame from the first base. For CDR1 and CDR2, the germline V gene lists SGHTA and FQGNSA. Genomic DNA was isolated from the sorted cells so that the TCRbeta CDR3 region could be sequenced. The immunoSEQ Assay was used to sequence the TCRbeta CDR3 regions. Held by TCRdb, this immuneACCESS table contains in-frame sequences only and omits some clones. Under half of the omission traces to an unresolved V gene where checked; the cause of the rest is unknown. A total of over 60,000 clones appear in this sample, about nine tenths of them only once. Around 1.8% of the sample is in the top ten clones.

Paper-wide results and their limitations: The antigen specificity of the peripheral T cells that underwent clonal expansion was not determined. After ivuxolimab, CD8+ T cells had more expanded clones than CD4+ T cells on average. In the 0.1-3.0 mg/kg groups, partial responders were among the patients with the lowest normalized peripheral clonal expansion, particularly in CD8+ T cells. Low levels of normalized T-cell clonal expansion were also seen in some patients who did not respond. Clonal expansion of both CD4+ and CD8+ blood T cells was observed from baseline to week 6 at doses 0.1 to 3.0 mg/kg.

Sequenced here: CD4+ or CD8+ T cells sorted from blood, sampled in a trial of the OX40 agonist ivuxolimab. The receptor was isolated from an adult with an advanced solid tumor such as melanoma, head and neck, liver or kidney cancer. This chain joins TRBV7-2 to TRBJ2-3; TRBD2 might be the D gene, on 6 matching bases. The CDR3 protein sequence reads: CASNLGGEADTQYF. The DNA sequence is TGTGCCAGCAACCTAGGCGGGGAAGCAGATACGCAGTATTTT.